A single sample gave rise to the 22 T cell receptor beta chains below, sequenced in a study of cytomegalovirus exposure and HLA in healthy donors. The study ran its PCR with 60 Vbeta and 13 Jbeta primers. Sequenced by immunoSEQ multiplex PCR; TCRdb stores in-frame clones only, minus some. Of over 150,000 clones listed, 70% to 80% are singletons. The specimen was PBMCs. The receptors come from a man between 25 and 39 years old in good health and CMV-seropositive.

This chain uses TRBV29-1 with TRBJ1-1; tentative D call: TRBD1 (5 bases). Germline V CDR1 and CDR2: SQVTM, ANQGSEA. The CDR3 covers 14 residues. The V end was cut by 1 base, the J end by 3 bases, with 12 bases between. The CDR3 here is CSVEGYAGYTEAFF. The CDR3 nucleotides are TGCAGCGTTGAAGGATATGCAGGGTACACTGAAGCTTTCTTT.

The V gene is TRBV30, the J gene TRBJ2-3, with a possible D match to TRBD1 (6 bases). Germline CDR1 and CDR2: GTSNPN and SVGIG (reference sequence). This CDR3 comprises 16 residues. The V end was cut by 1 base, the J end by 0 bases, with 14 bases between. The CDR3 coding sequence is TGTGCCTGGAGTGCCTTGGGACAAACTAGCACAGATACGCAGTATTTT. This translates into CAWSALGQTSTDTQYF. Together with reference TRBV30 and TRBJ2-3, the CDR3 gives the full variable domain: SQTIHQWPATLVQPVGSPLSLECTVEGTSNPNLYWYRQAAGRGLQLLFYSVGIGQISSEVPQNLSASRPQDRQFILSSKKLLLSDSGFYLCAWSALGQTSTDTQYFGPGTRLTVL.

The V gene is TRBV7-2, the J gene TRBJ2-7, with D possibly matching TRBD2 (7 bases). The germline CDR1 and CDR2 sequences are SGHTA and FQGNSA. The CDR3 is 17 residues long. With 5 bases removed from V and 5 bases from J, the gap between germline ends came to 25 bases. CDR3 nucleotide sequence: TGTGCCAGCAGCACCGGGCGGGTAAGGCGGGGGCCCCACGAGCAGTACTTC. Translated: CASSTGRVRRGPHEQYF.

The chain couples TRBV28 to TRBJ1-2; TRBD1 aligns across 10 bases. The germline CDR1 and CDR2 sequences are MDHEN and SYDVKM. This CDR3 is built from 14 residues. Trimming at V came to 5 bases and at J to 6 bases, leaving 6 bases not matched to a gene. The CDR3 loop is CASSDRGRRNGYTF. In DNA, the CDR3 is TGTGCCAGCAGTGACAGGGGGCGCAGGAATGGCTACACCTTC.

The table lists this clone with a count of one. V usage is TRBV28 and J usage is TRBJ2-1; TRBD1 matches 7 bases. CDR3 length: 16 amino acids. V shed 4 bases and J 3 bases; nucleotides not matched to a gene: 9. Germline-derived CDR1 and CDR2 are MDHEN and SYDVKM. The CDR3 region has the DNA TGTGCCAGCAGTTCCCACGGGACAGAACTCTACAATGAGCAGTTCTTC. Its protein product is CASSSHGTELYNEQFF.

The V gene is TRBV4-2, the J gene TRBJ2-5; 9 bases fit TRBD2. CDR3 length: 20 amino acids. The germline gives CDR1 LGHNA, CDR2 YNFKEQ. V shed 0 bases and J 4 bases; nucleotides not matched to a gene: 18. The CDR3: CASSQDSGGEVAGDRETQYF. The CDR3 coding sequence is TGTGCCAGCAGCCAAGATTCGGGAGGGGAGGTAGCGGGAGACCGAGAGACCCAGTACTTC.

The chain joins TRBV6-6 to TRBJ2-1, with TRBD2 identical over 8 bases. Germline V gene lookup returns CDR1 MNHNY and CDR2 SVGAGI (reference sequence). This CDR3 is built from 15 residues. V was pared by 6 bases and J by 6 bases, with 10 bases of the junction left unmatched. CDR3 in amino acids: CASSQGLVGVNEQFF. Written as DNA, the CDR3 is TGTGCCAGCAGCCAGGGACTAGTAGGTGTCAATGAGCAGTTCTTC.

The chain couples TRBV2 to TRBJ2-5; D is possibly TRBD2 (5 bases). Gene TRBJ2-7 matches the end of the DNA better, so the J call may be wrong. Germline V lookup: CDR1 SNHLY, CDR2 FYNNEI. CDR3 length: 14 residues. The CDR3 loop reads CASSEDGVTYEQYF. The CDR3 DNA follows: TGTGCCAGCAGTGAAGACGGGGTCACATACGAGCAGTACTTC.

This clone was seen only once. The chain carries TRBV28 and TRBJ2-1; D not resolved. V was cut by 6 bases and J by 8 bases, with 17 bases left in between. The CDR3 has 14 residues. CDR1 is MDHEN, CDR2 SYDVKM, per germline. The CDR3 region is CASSLRGSFDEQFF. In DNA form, the CDR3 reads TGTGCCAGCAGCCTTCGAGGTAGCTTCGATGAGCAGTTCTTC.

This clone appeared once. This chain joins TRBV28 and TRBJ1-1; unclear D gene. CDR1 MDHEN and CDR2 SYDVKM come from the germline V gene. The CDR3 length is 11 residues. Between the trimmed V and J ends, which lost 8 bases and 9 bases, there was a span of 13 bases. CDR3 coding DNA: TGTGCCAGCGCGGAGACGGTAAAAGCTTTCTTT. Translating gives CASAETVKAFF.

The rearrangement joins TRBV29-1 to TRBJ2-5; the D gene is possibly TRBD2 (6 bases). Germline values: CDR1 SQVTM, CDR2 ANQGSEA. This CDR3 spans 15 amino acids. V was shortened by 5 bases and J by 5 bases, with 21 bases between the two germline ends. CDR3 coding DNA: TGCAGCGTTCCCCGGACCGGGACTCTCGGGGAGACCCAGTACTTC. Its translation: CSVPRTGTLGETQYF. Combining the CDR3 with reference TRBV29-1 and TRBJ2-5 gives the whole variable domain SAVISQKPSRDICQRGTSLTIQCQVDSQVTMMFWYRQQPGQSLTLIATANQGSEATYESGFVIDKFPISRPNLTFSTLTVSNMSPEDSSIYLCSVPRTGTLGETQYFGPGTRLLVL.

This chain uses TRBV6-5 with TRBJ2-7, with 7 bases lining up with TRBD1. The CDR3 runs 13 residues. The junction had 1 base not matched to a gene; V was cut back by 5 bases and J by 0 bases. CDR1 MNHEY and CDR2 SVGAGI come from the germline V gene. The CDR3 here is CASSRQGSYEQYF. DNA for the CDR3: TGTGCCAGCAGTCGACAGGGCTCCTACGAGCAGTACTTC.

The gene calls are TRBV5-6 and TRBJ2-7; tentatively, D is TRBD1 (5 bases). The germline V and J ends were trimmed by 4 bases and 7 bases, with 12 bases remaining between them. Germline-derived CDR1 and CDR2 are SGHDT and YYEEEE. The CDR3 spans 12 residues. This chain's CDR3 is CASSPGLGEQYF. CDR3 DNA: TGTGCCAGCAGCCCAGGGTTGGGTGAGCAGTACTTC.

The gene calls are TRBV18 and TRBJ2-2; possible D gene TRBD1, 5 bases. The CDR3 spans 13 residues. Trimming pared 8 bases from V and 3 bases from J, leaving 10 bases between. Germline V lookup: CDR1 KGHSH, CDR2 LQKENI. CDR3 bases: TGTGCCAGCCAGGGATTTGACACCGGGGAGCTGTTTTTT. Translating gives CASQGFDTGELFF. The full variable domain, its missing parts supplied by reference TRBV18 and TRBJ2-2, is NAGVMQNPRHLVRRRGQEARLRCSPMKGHSHVYWYRQLPEEGLKFMVYLQKENIIDESGMPKERFSAEFPKEGPSILRIQQVVRGDSAAYFCASQGFDTGELFFGEGSRLTVL.

This clone was detected only once. The chain uses TRBV29-1 and TRBJ1-1, with D perhaps TRBD1 (5 bases). With 5 bases removed from V and 0 bases from J, the gap between germline ends came to 13 bases. The CDR3 covers 14 residues. Germline assignment: CDR1 SQVTM and CDR2 ANQGSEA. CDR3 amino acids: CSVLSGSLNTEAFF. The CDR3 DNA reads as TGCAGCGTTCTGTCAGGGTCCCTGAACACTGAAGCTTTCTTT. Full variable domain (remainder filled in from reference TRBV29-1 and TRBJ1-1): SAVISQKPSRDICQRGTSLTIQCQVDSQVTMMFWYRQQPGQSLTLIATANQGSEATYESGFVIDKFPISRPNLTFSTLTVSNMSPEDSSIYLCSVLSGSLNTEAFFGQGTRLTVV.

This chain links TRBV7-8 with TRBJ2-1, with TRBD2 identical over 9 bases. This CDR3 is built from 14 residues. J was trimmed by 7 bases and V by 5 bases; bases with no gene match: 6. From germline, CDR1 is SGHVS and CDR2 FQNEAQ. DNA of the CDR3: TGTGCCAGCAGCCCGCTGGCGGGAGGGAATGAGCAGTTCTTC. As protein: CASSPLAGGNEQFF.

The chain couples TRBV29-1 to TRBJ2-7; TRBD2 is a possible D gene (5 bases). This CDR3 spans 15 amino acids. Between the trimmed V and J ends, which lost 0 bases and 0 bases, there was a span of 12 bases. Germline V gene data show CDR1 as SQVTM and CDR2 as ANQGSEA. The CDR3 reads CSVEDPSGSSYEQYF. The CDR3 nucleotides read TGCAGCGTTGAAGATCCTTCGGGGTCCTCCTACGAGCAGTACTTC.

In this sample, this clone turned up once. The gene calls are TRBV18 and TRBJ1-2; possible D gene TRBD1, 5 bases. The germline V gene has CDR1 KGHSH and CDR2 LQKENI. This CDR3 has 15 amino acids. The V end was cut by 1 base, the J end by 4 bases, with 13 bases between. CDR3 sequence (DNA): TGTGCCAGCTCACCACTCGGAAAGGGGTCCTATGGCTACACCTTC. Protein: CASSPLGKGSYGYTF.

The V and J genes are TRBV6-5 and TRBJ1-1; D not resolved. The CDR3 is 13 amino acids. Germline lookup yields CDR1 MNHEY and CDR2 SVGAGI. Trimming took off 0 bases at V and 1 base at J, with 3 bases between the two ends. CDR3 sequence reads: CASSYSQNTEAFF. The CDR3 nucleotides read TGTGCCAGCAGTTACTCACAGAACACTGAAGCTTTCTTT.

The V and J genes are TRBV15 and TRBJ2-5; D is possibly TRBD1 (5 bases). The germline V gene has CDR1 LNHNV and CDR2 YYDKDF (reference sequence). This CDR3 contains 15 residues. Trimming pared 5 bases from V and 5 bases from J, leaving 18 bases between. Written as DNA, the CDR3 is TGTGCCACCAGCGGACAAGGGCAAGGTGTTGAGACCCAGTACTTC. Translation: CATSGQGQGVETQYF.

This clone appeared a single time. This chain joins TRBV5-1 and TRBJ2-2, with D perhaps TRBD1 (7 bases). The length of the CDR3 is 14 residues. Trimming shortened V by 9 bases and J by 0 bases, and 12 bases separated the two germline ends. Germline values: CDR1 SGHRS, CDR2 YFSETQ. The CDR3 region has the DNA TGCGCCACGGCGGGACAGACGAACACCGGGGAGCTGTTTTTT. Translated: CATAGQTNTGELFF. Using reference TRBV5-1 and TRBJ2-2 for the parts outside the CDR3, the full variable domain is KAGVTQTPRYLIKTRGQQVTLSCSPISGHRSVSWYQQTPGQGLQFLFEYFSETQRNKGNFPGRFSGRQFSNSRSEMNVSTLELGDSALYLCATAGQTNTGELFFGEGSRLTVL.

The gene calls are TRBV27 and TRBJ1-5, with TRBD1 matching 9 bases. The CDR3 is 15 amino acids. V was pared by 7 bases and J by 6 bases, with 10 bases of the junction left unmatched. CDR1 MNHEY and CDR2 SMNVEV come from the germline V gene (reference sequence). The DNA of the CDR3 is TGTGCCAGCACCGCCACGGGACAGGGAATTCAGCCCCAGCATTTT. Its translation is CASTATGQGIQPQHF.